A selection of T cell receptor beta chains follows, all from one sample in a study of CD8 T cells in Susac syndrome. One entry per CDR3 protein results from TCRdb running MiXCR on the immunoSEQ multiplex PCR reads. Of about 200,000 distinct CDR3 sequences in the sample, approximately 95% are singletons; the top ten hold approximately 0.08%. The sample consisted of CD4+ T cells from PBMCs. These receptors were obtained from a human donor with multiple sclerosis. Both conserved end residues are part of each CDR3. D genes are given only for firm matches. Size tells how often a clone was seen (once, few, many) or the class of an expanded clone, and some rows leave it out.

TRBJ1-2	.	once	TRBV18	CASSPGSPLVGYTF	TGTGCCAGCTCACCGGGTTCCCCTTTGGTAGGCTACACCTTC
TRBJ2-1	.	.	TRBV12-5	CASGGGRFSLQFF	TGTGCTAGTGGCGGGGGCCGATTCTCGCTTCAGTTCTTC
TRBJ2-3	.	.	TRBV2	CASSENAGLYTDTQYF	TGTGCCAGCAGTGAAAACGCGGGACTCTACACAGATACGCAGTATTTT
TRBJ2-1	TRBD1	.	TRBV7-3	CASSFATGGEQFF	TGTGCCAGCAGCTTCGCTACAGGGGGAGAGCAGTTCTTC
TRBJ2-7	TRBD1	.	TRBV30	CAWSYLDRINYEQYF	TGTGCCTGGAGTTACCTGGACAGGATAAACTACGAGCAGTACTTC
TRBJ2-6	TRBD1	.	TRBV10-3	CAIGDRDTGANVLTF	TGTGCCATCGGGGACAGGGATACTGGGGCCAACGTCCTGACTTTC
TRBJ1-2	TRBD1	once	TRBV30	CAWSVQWGTANYGYTF	TGTGCCTGGAGTGTACAATGGGGGACAGCTAACTATGGCTACACCTTC
TRBJ2-3	.	.	TRBV2	CASSILKTDTQYF	TGTGCCAGCAGTATACTAAAGACAGATACGCAGTATTTT
TRBJ2-6	.	.	TRBV18	CASSPQQGRGANVLTF	TGTGCCAGCTCACCCCAGCAGGGGCGTGGGGCCAACGTCCTGACTTTC
TRBJ1-2	.	.	TRBV5-4	CASSFDRRGYTF	TGTGCCAGCAGCTTTGACCGGCGGGGCTACACCTTC
TRBJ2-4	.	.	TRBV30	CAWSALGGAKNIQYF	TGTGCCTGGAGTGCTCTTGGGGGAGCCAAAAACATTCAGTACTTC
TRBJ2-1	.	once	TRBV9	CASSAGGTGRSYNEQFF	TGTGCCAGCAGCGCGGGGGGCACGGGCCGCTCCTACAATGAGCAGTTCTTC
TRBJ2-5	.	.	TRBV29-1	CSVGLPTSQETQYF	TGCAGCGTTGGCCTACCGACTAGCCAAGAGACCCAGTACTTC
TRBJ2-5	.	.	TRBV18	CASSPRVTDQETQYF	TGTGCCAGCTCACCAAGGGTAACAGACCAAGAGACCCAGTACTTC
TRBJ1-1	.	.	TRBV7-9	CASSLQGNAEAFF	TGTGCCAGCAGCTTACAGGGGAACGCTGAAGCTTTCTTT
TRBJ2-3	.	.	TRBV2	CASRVGGTDTQYF	TGTGCCAGCAGAGTAGGCGGCACAGATACGCAGTATTTT